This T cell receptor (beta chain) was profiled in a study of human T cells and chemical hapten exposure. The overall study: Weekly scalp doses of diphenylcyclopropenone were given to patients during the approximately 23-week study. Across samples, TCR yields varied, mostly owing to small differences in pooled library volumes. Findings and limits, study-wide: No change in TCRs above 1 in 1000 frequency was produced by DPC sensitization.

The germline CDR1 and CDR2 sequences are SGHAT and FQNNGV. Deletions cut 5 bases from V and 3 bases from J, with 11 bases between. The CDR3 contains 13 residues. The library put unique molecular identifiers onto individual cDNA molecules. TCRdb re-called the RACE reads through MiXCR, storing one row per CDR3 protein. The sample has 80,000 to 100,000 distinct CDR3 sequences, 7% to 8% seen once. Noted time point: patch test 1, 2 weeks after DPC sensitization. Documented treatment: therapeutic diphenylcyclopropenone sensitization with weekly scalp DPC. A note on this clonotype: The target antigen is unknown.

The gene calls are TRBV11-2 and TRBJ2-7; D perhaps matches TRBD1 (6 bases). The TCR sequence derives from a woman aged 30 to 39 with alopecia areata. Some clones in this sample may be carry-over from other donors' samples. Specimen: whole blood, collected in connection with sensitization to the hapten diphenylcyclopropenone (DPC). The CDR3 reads CASSRDNDYEQYF. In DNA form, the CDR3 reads TGTGCCAGCAGCCGGGACAACGACTACGAGCAGTACTTC.